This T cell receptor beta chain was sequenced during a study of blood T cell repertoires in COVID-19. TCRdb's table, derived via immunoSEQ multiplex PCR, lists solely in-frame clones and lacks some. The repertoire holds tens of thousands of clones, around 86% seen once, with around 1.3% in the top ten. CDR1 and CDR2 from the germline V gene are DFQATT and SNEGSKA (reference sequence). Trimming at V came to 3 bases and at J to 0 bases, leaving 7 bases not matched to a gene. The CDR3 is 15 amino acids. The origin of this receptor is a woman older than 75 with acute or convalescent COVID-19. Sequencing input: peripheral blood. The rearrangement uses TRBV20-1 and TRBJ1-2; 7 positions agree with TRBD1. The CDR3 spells CSASRGPLANYGYTF. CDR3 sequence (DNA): TGCAGTGCTAGTAGGGGGCCTCTCGCTAACTATGGCTACACCTTC.